The 16 T cell receptor beta chains below come from one sample, sequenced in a study of blood T cells in healthy people across ages. Combining a sample-barcoded 5' primer with a J-beta primer mix, a second PCR ran for roughly 7 to 11 cycles. Each CDR3 protein is one row after TCRdb ran MiXCR on the 5' RACE reads. Here the sample spans 800,000 to 950,000 distinct CDR3 sequences, 25% to 35% being singletons. The data were also submitted as part of a second study, on T cells of mothers and their children.

The specimen was blood. These TCRs come from a middle-aged woman in good health.

The table lists this clonotype with many counts. The chain links TRBV28 to TRBJ2-7, with 8 bases identical to TRBD1. The V gene's germline CDR1 is MDHEN and CDR2 SYDVKM. V was pared by 4 bases and J by 3 bases, with 5 bases of the junction left unmatched. CDR3 length: 14 residues. CDR3 sequence: CASSSWDRLYEQYF. The CDR3 DNA sequence: TGTGCCAGCAGTTCCTGGGACAGGCTCTACGAGCAGTACTTC.

The chain recombines TRBV9 with TRBJ2-2, with TRBD2 matching 7 bases. With 3 bases clipped from V and 3 bases from J, the junction kept 5 bases outside the gene matches. CDR3 length: 15 amino acids. The V gene's germline CDR1 is SGDLS and CDR2 YYNGEE. Written as DNA, the CDR3 is TGTGCCAGCAGCGGCCGGGACTATTACACCGGGGAGCTGTTTTTT. Translated: CASSGRDYYTGELFF.

This chain connects TRBV5-1 to TRBJ2-2, with a weak D call TRBD1 (5 bases). CDR3 length: 15 residues. V was trimmed by 4 bases and J by 0 bases, leaving 10 bases between them. Germline CDR1 and CDR2: SGHRS and YFSETQ. The CDR3 is CASSVDRANTGELFF. The DNA for the CDR3 is TGCGCCAGCAGCGTTGACAGAGCGAACACCGGGGAGCTGTTTTTT.

In this sample, this clonotype turned up a few times. CDR3 amino acids: CATGQPGHSNTEAFF. The CDR3 nucleotides read TGTGCCACCGGACAGCCGGGACACTCGAACACTGAAGCTTTCTTT. The chain recombines TRBV15 with TRBJ1-1; D is possibly TRBD1 (6 bases). The CDR3 has 15 amino acids. The ends were cut back, 8 bases at V and 1 base at J, with 17 bases in the middle. Germline V gene sequence: CDR1 LNHNV, CDR2 YYDKDF (reference sequence).

The gene calls are TRBV4-2 and TRBJ2-4; tentative D call: TRBD2 (7 bases). The end of the DNA aligns better with TRBJ2-7, so the J call may be wrong. The CDR3 consists of 15 residues. The germline CDR1 and CDR2 sequences are LGHNA and YNFKEQ. CDR3 DNA: TGTGCCAGCAGCCAAGAGGGAGGGGTCAGGGGCGAGCAGTACTTC. This codes for CASSQEGGVRGEQYF.

This clonotype has just a few counts. The V and J genes are TRBV27 and TRBJ2-1; 9 bases agree with TRBD1. V lost 6 bases and J lost 4; bases outside the gene matches: 7. Germline V CDR1 and CDR2: MNHEY, SMNVEV (reference sequence). This CDR3 is built from 15 residues. The CDR3 nucleotides read TGTGCCAGCAGCCTCCGGGACAGGGAGTACAATGAGCAGTTCTTC. The encoded protein is CASSLRDREYNEQFF.

At least ten counts were recorded for this clonotype. V gene TRBV4-1 combines with J gene TRBJ2-7; D is uncertain. Germline assignment: CDR1 MGHRA and CDR2 YSYEKL. The length of the CDR3 is 13 residues. Between the trimmed V and J ends, which lost 0 bases and 6 bases, there was a span of 9 bases. DNA of the CDR3: TGCGCCAGCAGCCAAGAACAAGGTAGCGAGCAGTACTTC. It yields the protein CASSQEQGSEQYF.

The rearrangement links TRBV5-1 to TRBJ2-3; D is possibly TRBD2 (5 bases). Germline values: CDR1 SGHRS, CDR2 YFSETQ. V lost 0 bases, J lost 1 base, and 15 bases lay in between. The CDR3 runs 17 residues. In nucleotides, the CDR3 is TGCGCCAGCAGCTTGGTTCAGCGGTCTAGTGGCACAGATACGCAGTATTTT. Translation gives CASSLVQRSSGTDTQYF.

This clonotype showed up just a few times. The chain couples TRBV4-1 to TRBJ2-1, with D perhaps assigned TRBD1 or TRBD2 (5 bases each). Trimming pared 0 bases from V and 9 bases from J, leaving 15 bases between. This CDR3 has 15 amino acids. CDR1 MGHRA and CDR2 YSYEKL come from the germline V gene. CDR3 in DNA: TGCGCCAGCAGCCAAGAAGAGGGGCCCCTGGGTGAGCAGTTCTTC. It encodes CASSQEEGPLGEQFF.

As for this clonotype: The junction differs from germline at one of its ends, possibly a read error. The V gene is TRBV11-3, the J gene TRBJ2-1; a possible D gene is TRBD1 (6 bases). This CDR3 has 13 residues. CDR1 is SGHNT, CDR2 YENEEA, per germline. The chain's CDR3 is CAGSLVQGGEQFF. The CDR3 nucleotides read TGTGCCGGCAGCTTAGTACAGGGCGGCGAGCAGTTCTTC.

The CDR3 DNA reads as TGCAGTGCTAGAGATGGGACGACAGGGTTAGGGAATTCACCCCTCCACTTT. It specifies CSARDGTTGLGNSPLHF. The chain carries TRBV20-1 and TRBJ1-6, with 7 bases aligning to TRBD1. Germline V gene lookup returns CDR1 DFQATT and CDR2 SNEGSKA (reference sequence). After removal of 0 bases from V and 7 bases from J, the junction contained 12 bases not matched to a gene. The CDR3 loop spans 17 amino acids.

This clonotype appeared many times. The J gene is TRBJ2-5, the V gene TRBV10-3; 7 nucleotides line up with TRBD2. V trimming: 2 bases; J trimming: 0 bases; junction bases outside the gene matches: 0. CDR3 length equals 14 residues. Germline values: CDR1 ENHRY, CDR2 SYGVKD. The CDR3 loop is CAISERGDQETQYF. In nucleotides, the CDR3 is TGTGCCATCAGTGAGCGGGGGGACCAAGAGACCCAGTACTTC.

This clonotype was observed a handful of times. The chain couples TRBV4-3 to TRBJ2-1; 7 nucleotides agree with TRBD2. The CDR3 spans 15 residues. Germline lookup yields CDR1 LGHNA and CDR2 YSLEER. The junction had 9 bases not matched to a gene; V was cut back by 3 bases and J by 7 bases. Written as DNA, the CDR3 is TGCGCCAGCAGCCATGTAGACCGGGGAGGGAATGAGCAGTTCTTC. Protein sequence: CASSHVDRGGNEQFF.

This clonotype was picked up one time. The chain links TRBV6-6 to TRBJ2-7, with 7 bases lining up with TRBD1. In germline, CDR1 is MNHNY, CDR2 SVGAGI (reference sequence). V shed 3 bases, J shed 2 bases, and the junction held 4 bases outside the gene matches. This CDR3 has 14 amino acids. In DNA form, the CDR3 reads TGTGCCAGCAGTTATTGGGACAGAACCTACGAGCAGTACTTC. Encoded protein: CASSYWDRTYEQYF.

The rearrangement joins TRBV12-3 or TRBV12-4 to TRBJ2-6; 8 bases align to TRBD1. J was trimmed by 0 bases and V by 4 bases; bases with no gene match: 5. CDR3 length equals 17 residues. The CDR3 region is CASSSRGRGSGANVLTF. The CDR3 DNA sequence: TGTGCCAGCAGTTCCAGGGGGCGCGGCTCTGGGGCCAACGTCCTGACTTTC.

The sample holds a few counts of this clonotype. The chain couples TRBV12-3 or TRBV12-4 to TRBJ2-5; the D is unclear. Trimming stripped 6 bases from V and 3 bases from J, with 17 bases between. The length of the CDR3 is 15 residues. CDR3 coding DNA: TGTGCCAGCAGCCTGCATTTAGTGGGGAAAGAGACCCAGTACTTC. The encoded protein is CASSLHLVGKETQYF.